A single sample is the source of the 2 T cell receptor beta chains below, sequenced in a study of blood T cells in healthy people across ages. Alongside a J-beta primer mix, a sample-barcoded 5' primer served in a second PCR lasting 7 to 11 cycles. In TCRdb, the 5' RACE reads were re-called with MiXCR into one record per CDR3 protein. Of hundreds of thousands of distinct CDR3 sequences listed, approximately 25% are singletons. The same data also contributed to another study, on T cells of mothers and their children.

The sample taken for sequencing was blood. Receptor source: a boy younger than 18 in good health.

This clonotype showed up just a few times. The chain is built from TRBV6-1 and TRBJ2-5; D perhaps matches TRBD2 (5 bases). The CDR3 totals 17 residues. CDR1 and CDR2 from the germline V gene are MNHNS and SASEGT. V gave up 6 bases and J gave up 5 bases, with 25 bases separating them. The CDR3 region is CASRDHDFGETGETQYF. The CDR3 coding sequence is TGTGCCAGCAGAGACCACGATTTCGGGGAGACTGGTGAGACCCAGTACTTC.

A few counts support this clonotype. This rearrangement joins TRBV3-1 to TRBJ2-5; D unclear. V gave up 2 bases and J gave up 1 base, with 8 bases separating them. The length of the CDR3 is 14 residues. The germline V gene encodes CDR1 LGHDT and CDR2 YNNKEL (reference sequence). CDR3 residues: CASSQSPGQETQYF. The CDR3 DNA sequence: TGTGCCAGCAGCCAATCTCCAGGCCAAGAGACCCAGTACTTC.